What follows is one TCR beta chain and its context. TCRdb's copy holds only in-frame clones and misses some; the assay was immunoSEQ multiplex PCR. The sample carries approximately 250,000 clones, 88% recorded once. This specimen belongs to a study of blood T cell repertoires in COVID-19. The sample taken for sequencing was PBMCs or T cells enriched from blood (not recorded which). This sequence was found in a woman aged 55-69 years in a cohort exposed to, infected with or recovered from COVID-19 (not recorded which).

Written as DNA, the CDR3 is TGTGCCTGGAGTACCTGGGGACTAGCGGCCCCTCCCTACGAGCAGTACTTC. This gives the protein CAWSTWGLAAPPYEQYF. The chain combines TRBV30 with TRBJ2-7, with 11 bases identical to TRBD2. The CDR3 is 17 residues long. The J segment lost 2 bases and the V segment lost 2 bases, leaving 11 bases of the junction unmatched. Germline CDR1 GTSNPN, CDR2 SVGIG (reference sequence).